This paragraph covers one T cell receptor beta chain sequence. Its antigen is as yet unknown. Amplification of TCR alpha and beta CDR3 regions from RNA used iRepertoire nested multiplex PCR. TCRdb reprocessed the multiplex PCR reads via MiXCR and lists one record per CDR3 protein. This table holds about 140,000 distinct CDR3 sequences, about two fifths found once. This specimen belongs to a study of glioma-infiltrating T cells. Findings and limits, study-wide: Non-neoplastic patients had below-expected tissue-blood divergence, while all gliomas exceeded expectation.

The germline V and J ends were trimmed by 6 bases and 3 bases, with 14 bases remaining between them. This CDR3 has 15 residues. The sequence was collected from a human donor with low-grade glioma or glioblastoma, undergoing nonglioma brain surgery, or in good health (not recorded which). The sequencing input was glioma tissue, nonneoplastic brain tissue, or PBMCs (not recorded which). The chain joins TRBV12-3 or TRBV12-4 to TRBJ1-4; no reliable D call. CDR3 protein: CASRAGGSANEKLFF. CDR3 DNA sequence: TGTGCCAGCAGAGCGGGAGGGTCCGCTAATGAAAAACTGTTTTTT.